The source of this T cell receptor beta chain is a study of immune evolution from preneoplasia to lung adenocarcinoma. Notes on the study in general: From normal lung to invasive adenocarcinoma, top clone frequencies appeared to decrease.

Between the trimmed V and J ends, which lost 4 bases and 4 bases, there was a span of 10 bases. This CDR3 region has 14 residues. Germline CDR1 LGHNA, CDR2 YNFKEQ. This clone was detected only a few times. Its antigen is unknown. Using immunoSEQ multiplex PCR, the repertoire was profiled, and TCRdb retains in-frame clones only, with some absent. Here the sample spans about 5,500 clones, around two thirds being singletons. J is TRBJ1-4 and V is TRBV4-2; D uncertain. The specimen was FFPE adjacent normal lung tissue. This receptor was obtained from a person of 80 years or more with lung adenocarcinoma. The CDR3 reads CASSPSAFNEKLFF. The CDR3 DNA reads TGTGCCAGCAGCCCCTCGGCTTTTAATGAAAAACTGTTTTTT.